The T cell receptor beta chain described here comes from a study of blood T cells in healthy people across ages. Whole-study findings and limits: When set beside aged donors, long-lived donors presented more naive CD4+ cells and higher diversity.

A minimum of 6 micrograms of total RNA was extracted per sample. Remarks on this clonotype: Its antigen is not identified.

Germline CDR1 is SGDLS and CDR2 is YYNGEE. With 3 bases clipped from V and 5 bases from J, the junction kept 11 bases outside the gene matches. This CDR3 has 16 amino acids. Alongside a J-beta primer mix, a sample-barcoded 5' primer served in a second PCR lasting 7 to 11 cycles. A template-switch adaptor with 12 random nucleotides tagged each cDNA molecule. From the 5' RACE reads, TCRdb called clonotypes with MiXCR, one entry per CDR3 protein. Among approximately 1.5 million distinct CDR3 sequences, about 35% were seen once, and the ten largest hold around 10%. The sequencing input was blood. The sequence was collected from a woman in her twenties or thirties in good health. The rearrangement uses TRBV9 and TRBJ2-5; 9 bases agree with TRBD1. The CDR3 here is CASSGGTGRGRETQYF. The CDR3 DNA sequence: TGTGCCAGCAGCGGCGGGACAGGGAGAGGGCGGGAGACCCAGTACTTC.